One sample yielded the 4 T cell receptor beta chains listed below, sequenced in a study of beta chain features in type 1 diabetes. No antigen has been assigned to these receptors. Findings of the study overall: Among all four CD4+ subsets, Type 1 diabetes patients had TCRB CDR3s that were moderately but significantly shorter.

Since all of the isolated RNA was reverse transcribed, expressed TCRB transcripts were what got sequenced. Assay used: immunoSEQ multiplex PCR; TCRdb lists only in-frame clones, some missing. This table holds over 40,000 clones, roughly 70% found once. Sample: Tregs from blood. All receptors derive from a woman aged 18 to 35 with type 1 diabetes.

This chain joins TRBV6-5 and TRBJ1-4, with D possibly being TRBD1 (5 bases). With 9 bases removed from V and 8 bases from J, the gap between germline ends came to 19 bases. There are 14 residues in the CDR3. The germline V gene encodes CDR1 MNHEY and CDR2 SVGAGI. CDR3 residues: CASSTGGTLEKLFF. Here the CDR3 DNA reads TGTGCCAGTTCCACGGGCGGGACCTTGGAAAAACTGTTTTTT.

This clone was seen just once. CDR3 sequence reads: CASSGRTSGSENEQYF. DNA of the CDR3: TGCGCCAGCAGTGGTCGCACTAGCGGGAGTGAAAACGAGCAGTACTTC. The chain combines TRBV10-2 with TRBJ2-7; 11 bases fit TRBD2. The CDR3 is 16 residues long. CDR1 and CDR2 from the germline V gene are WSHSY and SAAADI. The ends lost 4 bases at V and 5 bases at J; junction bases unmatched: 10.

This clone was observed a handful of times. The chain employs TRBV27 and TRBJ1-4; D is unclear. The CDR3 runs 14 residues. The germline CDR1 and CDR2 sequences are MNHEY and SMNVEV (reference sequence). Trimming removed 5 bases at V and 10 bases at J, with 17 bases between. CDR3 amino acids: CASSPSLVYGKLFF. CDR3 DNA sequence: TGTGCCAGCAGTCCGTCGCTGGTGTACGGAAAACTGTTTTTT. The variable domain in full, completed from reference TRBV27 and TRBJ1-4, reads EAQVTQNPRYLITVTGKKLTVTCSQNMNHEYMSWYRQDPGLGLRQIYYSMNVEVTDKGDVPEGYKVSRKEKRNFPLILESPSPNQTSLYFCASSPSLVYGKLFFGSGTQLSVL.

A few counts support this clone. This chain joins TRBV10-3 and TRBJ2-7, with 12 bases aligning to TRBD1. J gave up 5 bases and V 5 bases, and 7 bases lay outside the gene matches. CDR3 size: 15 residues. Per the germline V gene, CDR1 is ENHRY and CDR2 is SYGVKD. In DNA, the CDR3 is TGTGCCATCAGTCCCCGAGGGACAGGGGGCAACGAGCAGTACTTC. The encoded protein is CAISPRGTGGNEQYF.